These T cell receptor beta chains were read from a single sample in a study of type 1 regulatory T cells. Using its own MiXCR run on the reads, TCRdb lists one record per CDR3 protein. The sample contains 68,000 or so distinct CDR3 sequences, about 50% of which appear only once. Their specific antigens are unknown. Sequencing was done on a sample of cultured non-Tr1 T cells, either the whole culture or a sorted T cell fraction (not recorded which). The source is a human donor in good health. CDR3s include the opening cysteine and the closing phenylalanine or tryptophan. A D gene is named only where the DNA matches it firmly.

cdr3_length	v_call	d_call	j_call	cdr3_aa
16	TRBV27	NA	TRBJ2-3	CASSLGISRSTDTQYF
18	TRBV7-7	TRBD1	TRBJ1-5	CASSIPGTDSLLQQPQHF
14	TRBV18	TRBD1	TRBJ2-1	CASSRQGARNEQFF
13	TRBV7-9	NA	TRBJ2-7	CASSPQPAYEQYF
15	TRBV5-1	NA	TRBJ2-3	CASSLEGPSTDTQYF
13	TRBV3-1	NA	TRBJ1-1	CASEMSGGTEAFF
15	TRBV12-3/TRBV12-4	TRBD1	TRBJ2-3	CASSLGGDRGHTQYF
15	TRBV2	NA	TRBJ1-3	CASSPDIVSGNTIYF
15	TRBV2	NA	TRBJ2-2	CASSKDRTNTGELFF
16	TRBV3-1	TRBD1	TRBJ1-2	CASSHLDRAKGHGYTF
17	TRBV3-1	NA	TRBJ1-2	CASSQDRGREDHYGYTF
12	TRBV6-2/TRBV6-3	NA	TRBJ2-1	CASSLSVNEQFF
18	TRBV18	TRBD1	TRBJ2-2	CASSLPATGTGGTGELFF
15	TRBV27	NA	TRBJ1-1	CASSTRLQGNTEAFF
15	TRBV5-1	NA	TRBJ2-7	CASSVSNTGVDEQYF
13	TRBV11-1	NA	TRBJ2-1	CASSLLGVGEQFF
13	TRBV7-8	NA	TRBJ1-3	CASSRREADTIYF
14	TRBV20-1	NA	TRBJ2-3	CSAPRDKGTDTQYF
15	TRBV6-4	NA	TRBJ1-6	CASTRTRTSNSPLHF
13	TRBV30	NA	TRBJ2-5	CAWSTGSIKSQYF
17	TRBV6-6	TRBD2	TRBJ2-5	CASSSRIAGTNQETQYF
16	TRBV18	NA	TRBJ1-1	CASSPPWQGGYTEAFF
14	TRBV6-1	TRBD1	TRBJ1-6	CASKQGLSNSPLHF
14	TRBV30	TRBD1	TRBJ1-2	CAWTYRGANYGYTF
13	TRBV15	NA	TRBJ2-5	CATSRDGVETQYF
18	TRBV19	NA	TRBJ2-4	CASSIGFRSVKAKNIQYF